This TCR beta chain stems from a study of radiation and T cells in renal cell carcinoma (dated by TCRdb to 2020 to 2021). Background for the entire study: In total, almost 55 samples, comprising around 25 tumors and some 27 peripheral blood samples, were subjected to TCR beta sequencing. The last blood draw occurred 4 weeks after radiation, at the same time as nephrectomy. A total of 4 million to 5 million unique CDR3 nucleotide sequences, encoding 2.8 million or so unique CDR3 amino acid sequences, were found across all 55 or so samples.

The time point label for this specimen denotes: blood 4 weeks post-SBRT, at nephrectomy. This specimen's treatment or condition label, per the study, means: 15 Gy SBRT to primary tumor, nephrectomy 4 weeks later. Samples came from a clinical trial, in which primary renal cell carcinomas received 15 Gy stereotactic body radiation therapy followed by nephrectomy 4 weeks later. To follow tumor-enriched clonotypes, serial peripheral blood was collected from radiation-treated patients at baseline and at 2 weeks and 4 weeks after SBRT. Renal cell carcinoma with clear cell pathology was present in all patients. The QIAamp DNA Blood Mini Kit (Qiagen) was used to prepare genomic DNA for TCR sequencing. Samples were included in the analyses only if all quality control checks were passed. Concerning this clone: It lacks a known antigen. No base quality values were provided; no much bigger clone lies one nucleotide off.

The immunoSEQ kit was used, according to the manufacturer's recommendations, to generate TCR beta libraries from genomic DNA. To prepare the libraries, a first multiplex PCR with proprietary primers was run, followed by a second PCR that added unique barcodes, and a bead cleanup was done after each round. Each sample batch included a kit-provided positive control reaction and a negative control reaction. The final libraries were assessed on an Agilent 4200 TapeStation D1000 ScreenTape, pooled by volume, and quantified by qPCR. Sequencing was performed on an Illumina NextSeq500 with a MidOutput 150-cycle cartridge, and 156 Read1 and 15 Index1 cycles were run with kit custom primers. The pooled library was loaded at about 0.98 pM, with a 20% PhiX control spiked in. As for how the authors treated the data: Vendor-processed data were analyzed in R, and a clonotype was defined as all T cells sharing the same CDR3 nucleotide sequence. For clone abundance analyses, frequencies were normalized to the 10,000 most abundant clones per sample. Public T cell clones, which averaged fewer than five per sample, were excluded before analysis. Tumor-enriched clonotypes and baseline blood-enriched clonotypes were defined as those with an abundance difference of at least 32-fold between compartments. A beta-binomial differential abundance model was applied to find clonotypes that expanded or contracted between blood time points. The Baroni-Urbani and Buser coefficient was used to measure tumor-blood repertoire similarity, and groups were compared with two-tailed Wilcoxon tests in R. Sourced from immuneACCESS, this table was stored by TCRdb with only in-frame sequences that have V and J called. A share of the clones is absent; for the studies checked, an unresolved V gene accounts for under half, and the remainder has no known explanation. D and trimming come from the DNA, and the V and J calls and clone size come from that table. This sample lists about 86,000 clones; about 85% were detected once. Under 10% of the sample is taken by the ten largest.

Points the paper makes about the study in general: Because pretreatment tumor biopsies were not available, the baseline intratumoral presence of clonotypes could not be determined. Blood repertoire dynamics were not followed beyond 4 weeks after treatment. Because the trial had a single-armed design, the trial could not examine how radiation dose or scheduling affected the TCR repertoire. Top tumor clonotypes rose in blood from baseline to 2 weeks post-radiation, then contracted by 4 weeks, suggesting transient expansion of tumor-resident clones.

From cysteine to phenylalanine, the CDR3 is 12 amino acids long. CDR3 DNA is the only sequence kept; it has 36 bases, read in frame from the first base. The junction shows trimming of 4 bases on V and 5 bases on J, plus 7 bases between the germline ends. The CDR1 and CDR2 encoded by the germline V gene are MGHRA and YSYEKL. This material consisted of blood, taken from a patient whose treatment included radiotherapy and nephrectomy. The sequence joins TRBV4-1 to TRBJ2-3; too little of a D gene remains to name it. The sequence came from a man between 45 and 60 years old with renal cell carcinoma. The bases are TGCGCCAGCAGCCGACAAAGAGATACGCAGTATTTT. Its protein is CASSRQRDTQYF.